Below, 31 T cell receptor beta chains from the same sample are listed, as sequenced in a study of blood T cell repertoires in COVID-19. Data came from immunoSEQ multiplex PCR; TCRdb stores just in-frame clones and leaves some out. The data show around 240,000 clones, 80% to 90% seen once. Sequenced material: PBMCs or T cells enriched from blood (not recorded which). These receptors originate from a woman aged 45-60 years who had recovered from COVID-19.

The rearrangement links TRBV5-1 to TRBJ1-5; TRBD1 is a possible D gene (5 bases). V was shortened by 3 bases and J by 2 bases, with 18 bases between the two germline ends. Germline V CDR1 and CDR2: SGHRS, YFSETQ. The CDR3 loop spans 17 amino acids. CDR3 amino acids: CASSSQRGRDRNQPQHF. The CDR3 region has the DNA TGCGCCAGCAGCTCACAGCGGGGCAGGGATCGCAATCAGCCCCAGCATTTT.

The chain joins TRBV28 to TRBJ1-2; D remains ambiguous. CDR1 and CDR2 from the germline V gene are MDHEN and SYDVKM. The CDR3 sequence is 12 residues long. V was trimmed by 7 bases and J by 4 bases, leaving 10 bases between them. CDR3 amino acids: CASTSISYGYTF. The CDR3 coding sequence is TGTGCCAGCACTAGTATAAGCTATGGCTACACCTTC.

This clone was counted once. This chain connects TRBV11-2 to TRBJ2-7; D is unresolved. From germline, CDR1 is SGHAT and CDR2 FQNNGV. The CDR3 contains 13 residues. The V end was cut by 1 base, the J end by 0 bases, with 4 bases between. In DNA form, the CDR3 reads TGTGCCAGCAGCTTAGTTCTCTCCTACGAGCAGTACTTC. As protein: CASSLVLSYEQYF.

The chain carries TRBV19 and TRBJ2-3; 7 bases fit TRBD2. Germline CDR1 LNHDA, CDR2 SQIVND (reference sequence). The ends lost 8 bases at V and 3 bases at J; junction bases unmatched: 20. The CDR3 contains 18 residues. CDR3 sequence (DNA): TGTGCCAGTGCTCCGGTGGCTAGCGGAAGAAGTGAGACAGATACGCAGTATTTT. Amino acids: CASAPVASGRSETDTQYF.

A single count supports this clone. The chain links TRBV28 to TRBJ1-2; TRBD1 matches at 11 bases. This CDR3 has 13 residues. Per the germline V gene, CDR1 is MDHEN and CDR2 is SYDVKM. The trim removed 7 bases at V and 6 bases at J, leaving 4 bases unmatched. For the CDR3, the DNA is TGTGCCAGCACCCTGGACAGGGGGCATGGCTACACCTTC. Residues: CASTLDRGHGYTF.

This rearrangement joins TRBV7-2 to TRBJ2-3; no definite D call. V lost 1 base to trimming and J lost 0 bases, with 14 bases between them. CDR1 SGHTA and CDR2 FQGNSA come from the germline V gene. The CDR3 length is 17 residues. The DNA of the CDR3 is TGTGCCAGCAGCTTAGTCGGTACGGGTCTTAGCACAGATACGCAGTATTTT. It specifies CASSLVGTGLSTDTQYF.

This chain uses TRBV3-1 (or the pseudogene TRBV3-2) with TRBJ2-2, with TRBD2 as a possible D gene (5 bases). From germline, CDR1 is LGHDT and CDR2 YNNKEL (reference sequence). The CDR3 extends over 14 amino acids. V shed 2 bases and J shed 6 bases, with 10 bases lying between them. CDR3 nucleotide sequence: TGTGCCAGCAGCCAACGGGGAAGCGCCGGGGAGCTGTTTTTT. Its translation: CASSQRGSAGELFF.

The chain couples TRBV2 to TRBJ1-4, with D hard to call. Germline lookup yields CDR1 SNHLY and CDR2 FYNNEI. The CDR3 consists of 14 residues. Between the trimmed V and J ends, which lost 1 base and 7 bases, there was a span of 10 bases. The CDR3 loop reads CASSEGRDGEKLFF. In nucleotides, the CDR3 is TGTGCCAGCAGTGAAGGGAGGGATGGTGAAAAACTGTTTTTT.

The chain has TRBV25-1 and TRBJ2-2; tentative D call: TRBD2 (6 bases). Per germline, CDR1 MGHDK and CDR2 SYGVNS. Trimming removed 5 bases at V and 4 bases at J, with 17 bases between. There are 16 residues in the CDR3. CDR3 protein: CASSPLSSGVTGELFF. Here the CDR3 DNA reads TGTGCCAGCAGTCCGTTAAGTTCGGGGGTCACCGGGGAGCTGTTTTTT.

J is TRBJ2-6 and V is TRBV5-1; D remains ambiguous. The germline CDR1 and CDR2 sequences are SGHRS and YFSETQ. This CDR3 has 15 amino acids. The V end lost 6 bases, the J end lost 0 bases, and 10 bases lay between the germline ends. Written as DNA, the CDR3 is TGCGCCAGCAACCCTGGTAGCTCTGGGGCCAACGTCCTGACTTTC. This encodes CASNPGSSGANVLTF.

The chain joins TRBV4-1 to TRBJ1-1, with 10 bases aligning to TRBD1. V dropped 3 bases and J dropped 4; count of bases not matched to a gene: 5. Germline V gives CDR1 MGHRA, CDR2 YSYEKL. This CDR3 has 15 residues. Here the CDR3 reads CASSHPTGGGTEAFF. The CDR3 nucleotides are TGCGCCAGCAGCCATCCGACAGGGGGCGGCACTGAAGCTTTCTTT.

V usage is TRBV10-3 and J usage is TRBJ2-1, with D perhaps matching TRBD2 (6 bases). CDR3 length equals 15 residues. The V gene lost 7 bases and the J gene lost 3 bases, with 16 bases spanning the gap. Germline assignment: CDR1 ENHRY and CDR2 SYGVKD. The CDR3 nucleotides read TGTGCCATCACCAGTGGAGGGAGGAGCTACAATGAGCAGTTCTTC. This gives the protein CAITSGGRSYNEQFF.

CDR3 nucleotide sequence: TGTGCCAGCAGCCACAGGGTTAGAGCCGGGGAGCTGTTTTTT. Amino acid sequence: CASSHRVRAGELFF. The J gene is TRBJ2-2, the V gene TRBV3-1 (or the pseudogene TRBV3-2), with D possibly matching TRBD1 (5 bases). With 3 bases removed from V and 6 bases from J, the gap between germline ends came to 11 bases. CDR1 and CDR2 (germline): LGHDT, YNNKEL (reference sequence). This CDR3 contains 14 residues.

This chain links TRBV18 with TRBJ1-1; 9 positions agree with TRBD1. The CDR3 runs to 16 residues. Germline-derived CDR1 and CDR2 are KGHSH and LQKENI. V shed 4 bases and J 1 base; nucleotides not matched to a gene: 7. CDR3 sequence reads: CASSQPGTGTNTEAFF. CDR3 bases: TGTGCCAGCTCACAACCAGGGACAGGGACGAACACTGAAGCTTTCTTT.

This clone was recorded once. V usage is TRBV7-9 and J usage is TRBJ2-5, with D tentatively TRBD1 (5 bases). CDR3 length equals 15 residues. CDR1 and CDR2 from the germline V gene are SEHNR and FQNEAQ (reference sequence). The V end was cut by 2 bases, the J end by 0 bases, with 10 bases between. Written as DNA, the CDR3 is TGTGCCAGCAGCTTAAGACAGAGGTACCAAGAGACCCAGTACTTC. This encodes CASSLRQRYQETQYF.

The chain carries TRBV11-2 and TRBJ2-2, with 7 bases lining up with TRBD2. The ends lost 5 bases at V and 0 bases at J; junction bases unmatched: 6. The CDR3 contains 16 residues. Germline CDR1 reads SGHAT; CDR2 reads FQNNGV. The CDR3 DNA follows: TGTGCCAGCAGCCCTGGCGGGAGAGCGAACACCGGGGAGCTGTTTTTT. It is translated as CASSPGGRANTGELFF.

V and J are TRBV6-5 and TRBJ2-7; D might be TRBD1 (5 bases). The germline V gene has CDR1 MNHEY and CDR2 SVGAGI. The V end lost 6 bases, the J end lost 2 bases, and 14 bases lay between the germline ends. This CDR3 is built from 14 residues. The CDR3, as DNA: TGTGCCAGCAGCCGCGACAGCTATCCCTACGAGCAGTACTTC. As protein: CASSRDSYPYEQYF.

The rearrangement uses TRBV19 and TRBJ1-6, with 8 bases matching TRBD1. This CDR3 spans 15 amino acids. Germline V CDR1 and CDR2: LNHDA, SQIVND (reference sequence). V was clipped by 0 bases and J by 7 bases; unmatched bases: 2. CDR3 sequence reads: CASSIDTGGNSPLHF. CDR3 DNA sequence: TGTGCCAGTAGTATAGACACAGGGGGGAATTCACCCCTCCACTTT.

This chain links TRBV6-1 with TRBJ1-6; TRBD1 might be the D (5 bases). The V gene's germline CDR1 is MNHNS and CDR2 SASEGT. This CDR3 has 14 residues. V gave up 2 bases and J gave up 5 bases, with 7 bases separating them. The CDR3 DNA reads as TGTGCCAGCAGTGAACGGGGGAATAATTCACCCCTCCACTTT. Its protein product is CASSERGNNSPLHF.

The table lists this clone with a count of one. The chain links TRBV6-5 to TRBJ1-1; 11 positions match TRBD1. This CDR3 comprises 12 residues. The trim removed 8 bases at V and 6 bases at J, leaving 2 bases unmatched. Germline V gene lookup returns CDR1 MNHEY and CDR2 SVGAGI. The CDR3 bases are TGTGCCAGCGGACAGGGGGCCTCTGAAGCTTTCTTT. Translating gives CASGQGASEAFF.

This clone showed up just once. The V and J genes are TRBV7-9 and TRBJ2-7, with 8 positions matching TRBD2. Per germline, CDR1 SEHNR and CDR2 FQNEAQ (reference sequence). The CDR3 extends over 15 amino acids. J lost 9 bases, V lost 4 bases, and 14 bases had no gene match. The CDR3 DNA sequence: TGTGCCAGCAGCTCATCCCGGGAGGGGGGAATTTGGCAGTACTTC. This sequence encodes CASSSSREGGIWQYF. The complete variable domain, with remaining parts taken from reference TRBV7-9 and TRBJ2-7, reads DTGVSQNPRHKITKRGQNVTFRCDPISEHNRLYWYRQTLGQGPEFLTYFQNEAQLEKSRLLSDRFSAERPKGSFSTLEIQRTEQGDSAMYLCASSSSREGGIWQYFGPGTRLTVT.

The DNA of the CDR3 is TGCGCCAGCAGCAGAGCCACAGGGCTCACGTCTAACTATGGCTACACCTTC. Amino acid sequence: CASSRATGLTSNYGYTF. This chain joins TRBV5-1 and TRBJ1-2; tentative D call: TRBD1 (6 bases). V gave up 4 bases and J gave up 0 bases, with 19 bases separating them. This CDR3 spans 17 amino acids. The germline gives CDR1 SGHRS, CDR2 YFSETQ. The full variable domain, with the rest looked up from reference TRBV5-1 and TRBJ1-2, is KAGVTQTPRYLIKTRGQQVTLSCSPISGHRSVSWYQQTPGQGLQFLFEYFSETQRNKGNFPGRFSGRQFSNSRSEMNVSTLELGDSALYLCASSRATGLTSNYGYTFGSGTRLTVV.

The V call is TRBV27, the J call TRBJ2-7; 9 bases agree with TRBD1. The trim removed 5 bases at V and 7 bases at J, leaving 12 bases unmatched. This CDR3 is 15 amino acids long. Germline loops: CDR1 MNHEY, CDR2 SMNVEV (reference sequence). The CDR3 nucleotides are TGTGCCAGCAGTCCTTGGGACAGGGCATCGAGTGAGCAGTACTTC. Translated, it gives CASSPWDRASSEQYF.

The chain carries TRBV7-9 and TRBJ2-1, with D possibly being TRBD2 (6 bases). The CDR3 extends over 12 amino acids. V was trimmed by 4 bases and J by 5 bases, leaving 6 bases between them. CDR1 and CDR2 (germline): SEHNR, FQNEAQ (reference sequence). The CDR3 DNA is TGTGCCAGCAGCTGGACTAACAATGAGCAGTTCTTC. This translates into CASSWTNNEQFF.

This sequence joins TRBV9 and TRBJ2-1, with 8 bases that match TRBD2. Germline CDR1 and CDR2: SGDLS and YYNGEE. The CDR3 is 14 residues long. V dropped 1 base and J dropped 9; count of bases not matched to a gene: 6. The CDR3 is CASSVPPGGSEQFF. As DNA, the CDR3 is TGTGCCAGCAGCGTACCTCCGGGAGGGAGTGAGCAGTTCTTC.

The genes are TRBV19 and TRBJ1-5, with 7 nucleotides matching TRBD1. CDR3 length equals 15 residues. Unmatched junction bases numbered 8, after V lost 5 bases and J lost 4 bases. Germline V gene sequence: CDR1 LNHDA, CDR2 SQIVND (reference sequence). CDR3 bases: TGTGCCAGTAGTTCCCCGGACAGGAGGAATCAGCCCCAGCATTTT. Residues: CASSSPDRRNQPQHF.

The gene calls are TRBV27 and TRBJ1-5; 10 positions agree with TRBD1. The V and J ends lost 5 bases and 1 base, in that order; junction bases with no gene match: 5. There are 16 residues in the CDR3. The germline V gene encodes CDR1 MNHEY and CDR2 SMNVEV (reference sequence). The CDR3: CASSIGTGASNQPQHF. CDR3 coding DNA: TGTGCCAGCAGTATCGGGACAGGGGCCAGCAATCAGCCCCAGCATTTT.

This chain links TRBV9 with TRBJ2-7; TRBD1 matches at 9 bases. This CDR3 has 14 residues. Germline lookup yields CDR1 SGDLS and CDR2 YYNGEE. The trim removed 4 bases at V and 6 bases at J, leaving 8 bases unmatched. Here the CDR3 DNA reads TGTGCCAGCAGCACAGGGGGCAGGGTGGCCGAGCAGTACTTC. Encoded protein: CASSTGGRVAEQYF.

In this sample, this clone turned up a few times. The chain uses TRBV29-1 and TRBJ2-2; 7 bases fit TRBD2. The CDR3 is made up of 14 amino acids. Unmatched junction bases numbered 7, after V lost 5 bases and J lost 4 bases. Germline lookup yields CDR1 SQVTM and CDR2 ANQGSEA. CDR3 in DNA: TGCAGCGTTTCCGGGAGGTCGACCACCGGGGAGCTGTTTTTT. This translates into CSVSGRSTTGELFF.

The genes are TRBV5-1 and TRBJ1-1; the D gene is possibly TRBD1 (6 bases). Germline lookup yields CDR1 SGHRS and CDR2 YFSETQ. The CDR3 totals 14 residues. The V end lost 5 bases, the J end lost 4 bases, and 15 bases lay between the germline ends. In DNA, the CDR3 is TGCGCCAGCAGTTCAGGGGCCCCCCCCACTGAAGCTTTCTTT. Encoded protein: CASSSGAPPTEAFF.

The chain links TRBV28 to TRBJ2-7; TRBD2 might be the D (6 bases). This CDR3 comprises 14 residues. V was cut by 7 bases and J by 0 bases, with 13 bases left in between. CDR1 and CDR2 from the germline V gene are MDHEN and SYDVKM. The CDR3 loop is CASKDQRASYEQYF. CDR3 coding DNA: TGTGCCAGCAAGGACCAGCGGGCCTCCTACGAGCAGTACTTC.